This TCR beta chain was identified in a study of T cells in Graves' hyperthyroidism and ophthalmopathy. Ten or more counts support this clonotype. V dropped 6 bases and J dropped 3 bases, with 11 bases sitting between them. The CDR3 sequence is 14 residues long. The germline V gene has CDR1 SNHLY and CDR2 FYNNEI. Hyperthyroidism in the patients, aged 18 to 65, was newly diagnosed and under 2 months in duration. Lactation, pregnancy, other autoimmune disease or uncontrolled infection excluded patients. Diagnostic assessment was based on clinical symptoms, serum thyroxine and TRAb, thyroid ultrasound and orbital computed tomography. There were TCR beta CDR3 regions amplified from RNA transcripts. The TCR CDR3 was amplified in a first-round RT-PCR using the HTBI primer set. Using its own MiXCR run on the multiplex PCR reads, TCRdb lists one record per CDR3 protein. This sample carries about 540,000 distinct CDR3 sequences, around 46% of them seen once, and the ten largest clones take 8% to 8.5%.

The gene calls are TRBV2 and TRBJ2-2; D remains unclear. Sequencing was performed on peripheral blood or thyroid tissue (not recorded which). This TCR was sampled from a woman younger than 35 with Graves' hyperthyroidism. Written as DNA, the CDR3 is TGTGCCAGCAGGAGAGCTGGCGACACCGGGGAGCTGTTTTTT. Translating gives CASRRAGDTGELFF. The full variable domain, rest sourced from reference TRBV2 and TRBJ2-2, is EPEVTQTPSHQVTQMGQEVILRCVPISNHLYFYWYRQILGQKVEFLVSFYNNEISEKSEIFDDQFSVERPDGSNFTLKIRSTKLEDSAMYFCASRRAGDTGELFFGEGSRLTVL.